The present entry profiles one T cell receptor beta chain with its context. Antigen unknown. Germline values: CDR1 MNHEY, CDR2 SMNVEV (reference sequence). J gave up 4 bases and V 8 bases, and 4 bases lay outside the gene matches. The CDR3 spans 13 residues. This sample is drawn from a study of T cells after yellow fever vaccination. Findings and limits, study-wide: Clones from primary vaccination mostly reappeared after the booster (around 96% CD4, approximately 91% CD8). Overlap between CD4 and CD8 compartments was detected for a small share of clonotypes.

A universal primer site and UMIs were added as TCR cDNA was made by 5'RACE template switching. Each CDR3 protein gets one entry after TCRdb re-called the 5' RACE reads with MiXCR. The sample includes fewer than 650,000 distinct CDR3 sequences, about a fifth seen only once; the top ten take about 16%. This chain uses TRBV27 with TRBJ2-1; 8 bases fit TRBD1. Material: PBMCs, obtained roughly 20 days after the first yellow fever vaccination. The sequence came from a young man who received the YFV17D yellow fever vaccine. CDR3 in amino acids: CASQGAGYNEQFF. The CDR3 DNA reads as TGTGCCAGCCAGGGGGCGGGGTACAATGAGCAGTTCTTC.